This T cell receptor beta chain comes out of a study of cytomegalovirus exposure and HLA in healthy donors. Across the whole study: Researchers previously reported finding fewer than 140 million unique TCR beta sequences from about 179 million T cells.

A few counts support this clone. The antigen remains undetermined. The CDR3 spans 16 residues. Germline CDR1 and CDR2: LNHDA and SQIVND (reference sequence). V shed 3 bases, J shed 4 bases, and the junction held 8 bases outside the gene matches. Primers included in the PCR were 60 Vbeta and 13 Jbeta primers. The table came from immunoSEQ multiplex PCR; TCRdb's copy has only in-frame clones and leaves some out. Of about 150,000 clones listed, roughly 79% are singletons. Study-wide findings and caveats: Altogether, 160 or so TCR beta chains were recorded as cytomegalovirus-associated. In a later analysis, TCR association rates varied by HLA locus: DRB1 most, HLA-C fewest.

The V call is TRBV19, the J call TRBJ1-3; TRBD1 agrees at 8 bases. The sequence was obtained from a man aged 35-49 years in good health and CMV-seronegative. Sequencing input: PBMCs. Here the CDR3 DNA reads TGTGCCAGTAGTATGGACAGGGAGGCGAAAGGAAACACCATATATTTT. Protein product: CASSMDREAKGNTIYF.